Included here is one T cell receptor (beta chain) sequence, with context. The antigen is undetermined. The ends lost 5 bases at V and 5 bases at J; junction bases unmatched: 9. The CDR3 is made up of 15 amino acids. Each CDR3 protein is one row after TCRdb ran MiXCR on the 5' RACE reads. The table shows 350,000 to 400,000 distinct CDR3 sequences, with roughly 9% occurring only once. The data stem from a study of identical twins. Study-wide points: Memory repertoires lacked the insertion deficit that abundant cord blood beta clonotypes showed. Surplus twin overlap in beta out-of-frame sequences was less pronounced.

J is TRBJ2-7 and V is TRBV12-3 or TRBV12-4, with 10 bases that match TRBD2. Sequenced material: naive T cells sorted from blood. The TCR sequence derives from a woman in her 50s in good health. CDR3 in DNA: TGTGCCAGCAGTCCAAGGACTAGCGGTAATGACGAGCAGTACTTC. This sequence encodes CASSPRTSGNDEQYF.